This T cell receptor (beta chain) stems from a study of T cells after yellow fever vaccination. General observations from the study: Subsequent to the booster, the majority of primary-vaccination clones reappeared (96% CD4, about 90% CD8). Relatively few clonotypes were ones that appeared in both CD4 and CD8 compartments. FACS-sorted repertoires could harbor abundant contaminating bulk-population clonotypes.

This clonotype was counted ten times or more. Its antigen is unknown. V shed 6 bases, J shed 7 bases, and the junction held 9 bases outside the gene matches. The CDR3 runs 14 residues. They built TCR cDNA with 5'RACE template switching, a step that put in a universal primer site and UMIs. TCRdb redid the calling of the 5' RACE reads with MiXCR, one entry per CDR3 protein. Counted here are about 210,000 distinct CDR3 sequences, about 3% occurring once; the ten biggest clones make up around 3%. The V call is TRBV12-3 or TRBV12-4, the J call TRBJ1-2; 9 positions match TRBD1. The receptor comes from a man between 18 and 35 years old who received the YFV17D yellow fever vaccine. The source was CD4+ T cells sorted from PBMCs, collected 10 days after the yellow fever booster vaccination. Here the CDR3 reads CASREPGQGPGYTF. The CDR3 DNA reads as TGTGCCAGCAGGGAACCGGGACAGGGACCTGGCTACACCTTC.